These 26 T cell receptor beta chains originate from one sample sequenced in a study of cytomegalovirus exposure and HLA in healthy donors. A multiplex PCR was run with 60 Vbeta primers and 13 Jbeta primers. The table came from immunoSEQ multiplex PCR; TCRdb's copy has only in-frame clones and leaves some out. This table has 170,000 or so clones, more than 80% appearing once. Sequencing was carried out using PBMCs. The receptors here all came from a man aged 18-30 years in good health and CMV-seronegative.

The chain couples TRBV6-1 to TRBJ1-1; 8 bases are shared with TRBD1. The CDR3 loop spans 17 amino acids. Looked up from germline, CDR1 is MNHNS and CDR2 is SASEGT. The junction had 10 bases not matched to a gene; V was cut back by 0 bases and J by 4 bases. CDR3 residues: CASSEAVWTGRSTEAFF. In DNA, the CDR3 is TGTGCCAGCAGTGAAGCGGTCTGGACAGGGCGAAGCACTGAAGCTTTCTTT.

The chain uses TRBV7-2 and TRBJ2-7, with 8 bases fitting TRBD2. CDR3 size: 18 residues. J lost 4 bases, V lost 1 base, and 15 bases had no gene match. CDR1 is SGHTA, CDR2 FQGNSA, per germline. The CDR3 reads CASSLGREGRWWNYEQYF. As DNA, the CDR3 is TGTGCCAGCAGCTTAGGACGGGAGGGCCGGTGGTGGAATTACGAGCAGTACTTC.

As DNA, the CDR3 is TGTGCCAGCAGTTTATGGGCTAGCTACGAGCAGTACTTC. Its protein product is CASSLWASYEQYF. The V gene is TRBV28, the J gene TRBJ2-7; no firm D call. Germline CDR1 reads MDHEN; CDR2 reads SYDVKM. CDR3 size: 13 residues. The V end lost 0 bases, the J end lost 3 bases, and 6 bases lay between the germline ends. The variable domain in full, with the rest retrieved from reference TRBV28 and TRBJ2-7, is DVKVTQSSRYLVKRTGEKVFLECVQDMDHENMFWYRQDPGLGLRLIYFSYDVKMKEKGDIPEGYSVSREKKERFSLILESASTNQTSMYLCASSLWASYEQYFGPGTRLTVT.

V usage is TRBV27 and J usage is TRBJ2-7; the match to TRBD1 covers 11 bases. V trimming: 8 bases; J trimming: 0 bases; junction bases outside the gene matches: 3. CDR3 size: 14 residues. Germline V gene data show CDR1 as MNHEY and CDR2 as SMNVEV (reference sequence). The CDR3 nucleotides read TGTGCCAGCGGGGACAGGGGGAGCTCCTACGAGCAGTACTTC. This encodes CASGDRGSSYEQYF.

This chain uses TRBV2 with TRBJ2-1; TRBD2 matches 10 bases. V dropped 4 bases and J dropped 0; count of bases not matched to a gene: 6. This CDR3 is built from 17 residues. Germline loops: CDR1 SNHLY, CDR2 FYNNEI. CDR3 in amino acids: CASSVSGRPSSYNEQFF. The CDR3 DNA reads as TGTGCCAGCAGTGTTAGCGGGAGGCCTAGCTCCTACAATGAGCAGTTCTTC.

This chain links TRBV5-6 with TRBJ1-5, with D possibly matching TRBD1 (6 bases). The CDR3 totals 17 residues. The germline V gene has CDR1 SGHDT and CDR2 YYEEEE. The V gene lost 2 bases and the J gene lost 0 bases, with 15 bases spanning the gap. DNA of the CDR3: TGTGCCAGCAGCTTTTCCGGACAGAGCTATAGCAATCAGCCCCAGCATTTT. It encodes CASSFSGQSYSNQPQHF.

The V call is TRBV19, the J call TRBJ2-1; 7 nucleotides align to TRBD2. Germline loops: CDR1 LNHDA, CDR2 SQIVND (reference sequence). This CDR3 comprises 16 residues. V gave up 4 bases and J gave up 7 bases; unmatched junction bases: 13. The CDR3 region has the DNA TGTGCCAGTAGTACCTCGGTGGGGGGGGTGAGGAATGAGCAGTTCTTC. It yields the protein CASSTSVGGVRNEQFF.

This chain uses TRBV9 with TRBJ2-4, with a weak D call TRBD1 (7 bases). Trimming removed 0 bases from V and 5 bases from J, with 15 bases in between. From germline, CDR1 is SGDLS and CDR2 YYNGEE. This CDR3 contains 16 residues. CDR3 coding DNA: TGTGCCAGCAGCGTAGGGGCGGGACAGCAACAAAACATTCAGTACTTC. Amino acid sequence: CASSVGAGQQQNIQYF.

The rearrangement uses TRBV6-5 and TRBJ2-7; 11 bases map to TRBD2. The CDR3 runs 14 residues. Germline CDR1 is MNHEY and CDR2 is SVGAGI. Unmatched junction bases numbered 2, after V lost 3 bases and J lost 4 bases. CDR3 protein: CASSYGTSGYEQYF. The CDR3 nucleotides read TGTGCCAGCAGTTATGGGACTAGCGGTTACGAGCAGTACTTC.

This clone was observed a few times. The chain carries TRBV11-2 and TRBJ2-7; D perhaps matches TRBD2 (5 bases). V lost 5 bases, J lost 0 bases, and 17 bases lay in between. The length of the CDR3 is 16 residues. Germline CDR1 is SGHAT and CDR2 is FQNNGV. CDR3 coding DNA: TGTGCCAGCAGCCCCCTGGGCGGGCGTTTCTCCTACGAGCAGTACTTC. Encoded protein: CASSPLGGRFSYEQYF.

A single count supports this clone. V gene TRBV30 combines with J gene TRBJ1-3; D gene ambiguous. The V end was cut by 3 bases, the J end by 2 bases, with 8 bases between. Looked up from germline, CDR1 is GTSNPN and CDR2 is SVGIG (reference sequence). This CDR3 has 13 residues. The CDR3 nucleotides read TGTGCCTGGAGGGTCGGGGCTGGAAACACCATATATTTT. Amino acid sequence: CAWRVGAGNTIYF.

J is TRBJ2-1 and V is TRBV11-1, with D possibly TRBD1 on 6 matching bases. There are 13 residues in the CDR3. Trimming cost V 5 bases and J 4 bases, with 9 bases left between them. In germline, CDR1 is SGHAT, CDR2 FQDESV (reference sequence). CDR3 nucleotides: TGTGCCAGCAGCACGACAGGTTACAATGAGCAGTTCTTC. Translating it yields CASSTTGYNEQFF.

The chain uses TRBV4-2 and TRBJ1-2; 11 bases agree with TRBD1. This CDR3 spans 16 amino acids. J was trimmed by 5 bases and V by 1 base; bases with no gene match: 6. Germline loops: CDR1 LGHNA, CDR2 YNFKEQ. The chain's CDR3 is CASSQVSDRGLYGYTF. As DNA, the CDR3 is TGTGCCAGCAGCCAAGTCTCGGACAGGGGGCTTTATGGCTACACCTTC.

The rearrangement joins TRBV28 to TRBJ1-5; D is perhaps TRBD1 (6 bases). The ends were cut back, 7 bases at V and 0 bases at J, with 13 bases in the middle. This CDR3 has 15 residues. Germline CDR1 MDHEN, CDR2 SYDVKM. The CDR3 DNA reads TGTGCCAGCAACAGGGTTGGACATAGCAATCAGCCCCAGCATTTT. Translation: CASNRVGHSNQPQHF.

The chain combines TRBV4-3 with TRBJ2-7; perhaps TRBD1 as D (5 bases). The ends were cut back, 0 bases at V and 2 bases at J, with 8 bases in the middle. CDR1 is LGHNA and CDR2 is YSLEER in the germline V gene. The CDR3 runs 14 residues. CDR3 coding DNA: TGCGCCAGCAGCCAAGAACCAGGGACCTACGAGCAGTACTTC. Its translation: CASSQEPGTYEQYF.

The CDR3 nucleotides are TGTGTGGTCGGGGGGTCCTCCTACGAGCAGTACTTC. This gives the protein CVVGGSSYEQYF. The chain recombines TRBV6-5 with TRBJ2-7, with 7 bases matching TRBD2. The V gene's germline CDR1 is MNHEY and CDR2 SVGAGI. This CDR3 has 12 amino acids.

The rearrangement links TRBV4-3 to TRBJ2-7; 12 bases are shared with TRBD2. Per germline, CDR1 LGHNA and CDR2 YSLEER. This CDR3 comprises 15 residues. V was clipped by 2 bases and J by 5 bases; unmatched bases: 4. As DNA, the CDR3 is TGCGCCAGCAGCCAACTAGCGGGAGGGATGAACGAGCAGTACTTC. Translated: CASSQLAGGMNEQYF.

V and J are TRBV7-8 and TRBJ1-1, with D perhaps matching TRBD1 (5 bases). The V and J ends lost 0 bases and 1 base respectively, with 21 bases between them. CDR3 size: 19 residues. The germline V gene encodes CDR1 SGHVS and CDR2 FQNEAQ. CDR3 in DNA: TGTGCCAGCAGCTTAGCGTTACCATGGCAGGGTAAGGCGAACACTGAAGCTTTCTTT. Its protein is CASSLALPWQGKANTEAFF.

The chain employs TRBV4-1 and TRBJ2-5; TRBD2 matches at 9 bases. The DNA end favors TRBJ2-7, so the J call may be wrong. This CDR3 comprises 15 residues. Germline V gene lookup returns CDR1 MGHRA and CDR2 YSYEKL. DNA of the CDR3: TGCGCCAGCAGCGCCTTAGCGGGAGCCCGGTACGAGCAGTACTTC. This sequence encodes CASSALAGARYEQYF.

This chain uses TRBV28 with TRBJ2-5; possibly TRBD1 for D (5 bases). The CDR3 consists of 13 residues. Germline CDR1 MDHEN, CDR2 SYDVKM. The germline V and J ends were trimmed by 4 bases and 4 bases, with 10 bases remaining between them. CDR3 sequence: CASSYRSRETQYF. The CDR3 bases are TGTGCCAGCAGTTACAGGAGTAGAGAGACCCAGTACTTC.

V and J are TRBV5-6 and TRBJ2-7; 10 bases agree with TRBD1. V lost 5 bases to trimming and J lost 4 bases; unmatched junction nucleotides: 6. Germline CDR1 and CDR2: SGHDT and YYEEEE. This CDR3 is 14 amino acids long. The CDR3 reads CASSIGTGDYEQYF. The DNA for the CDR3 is TGTGCCAGCAGTATCGGGACAGGGGATTACGAGCAGTACTTC.

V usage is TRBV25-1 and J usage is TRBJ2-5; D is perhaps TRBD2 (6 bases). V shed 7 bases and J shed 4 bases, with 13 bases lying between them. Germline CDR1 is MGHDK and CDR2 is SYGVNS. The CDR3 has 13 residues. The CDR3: CASTPSVPETQYF. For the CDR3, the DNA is TGTGCCAGCACACCTAGCGTCCCAGAGACCCAGTACTTC.

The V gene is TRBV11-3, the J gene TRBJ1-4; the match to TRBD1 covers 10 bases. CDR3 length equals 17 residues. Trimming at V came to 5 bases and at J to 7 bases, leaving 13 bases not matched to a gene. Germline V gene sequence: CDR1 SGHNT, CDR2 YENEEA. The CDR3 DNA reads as TGTGCCAGCAGCCTTATGGACAGGGGGTATCGCCCTGAAAAACTGTTTTTT. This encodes CASSLMDRGYRPEKLFF. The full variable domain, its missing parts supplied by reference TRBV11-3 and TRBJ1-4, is EAGVVQSPRYKIIEKKQPVAFWCNPISGHNTLYWYLQNLGQGPELLIRYENEEAVDDSQLPKDRFSAERLKGVDSTLKIQPAELGDSAVYLCASSLMDRGYRPEKLFFGSGTQLSVL.

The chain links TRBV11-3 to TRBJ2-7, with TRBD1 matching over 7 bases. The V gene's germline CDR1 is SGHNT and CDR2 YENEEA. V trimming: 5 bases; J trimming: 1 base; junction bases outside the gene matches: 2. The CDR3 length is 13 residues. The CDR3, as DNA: TGTGCCAGCAGCAAACAGGGGTCCTACGAGCAGTACTTC. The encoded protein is CASSKQGSYEQYF.

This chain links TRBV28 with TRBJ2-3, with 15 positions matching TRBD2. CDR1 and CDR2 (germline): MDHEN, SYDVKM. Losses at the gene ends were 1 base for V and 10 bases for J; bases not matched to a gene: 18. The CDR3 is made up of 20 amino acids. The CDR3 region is CASSLSTGTSGRYHRYAQYF. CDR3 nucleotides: TGTGCCAGCAGTTTATCTACTGGGACTAGCGGGAGGTACCACAGATATGCGCAGTATTTT.

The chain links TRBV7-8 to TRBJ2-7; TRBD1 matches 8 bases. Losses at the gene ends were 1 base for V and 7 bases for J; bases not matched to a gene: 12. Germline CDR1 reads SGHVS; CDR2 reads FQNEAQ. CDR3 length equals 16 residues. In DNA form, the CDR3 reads TGTGCCAGCAGCTTAGAATTGGGCAGGGGGCGGGGAGAGCAGTACTTC. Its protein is CASSLELGRGRGEQYF.